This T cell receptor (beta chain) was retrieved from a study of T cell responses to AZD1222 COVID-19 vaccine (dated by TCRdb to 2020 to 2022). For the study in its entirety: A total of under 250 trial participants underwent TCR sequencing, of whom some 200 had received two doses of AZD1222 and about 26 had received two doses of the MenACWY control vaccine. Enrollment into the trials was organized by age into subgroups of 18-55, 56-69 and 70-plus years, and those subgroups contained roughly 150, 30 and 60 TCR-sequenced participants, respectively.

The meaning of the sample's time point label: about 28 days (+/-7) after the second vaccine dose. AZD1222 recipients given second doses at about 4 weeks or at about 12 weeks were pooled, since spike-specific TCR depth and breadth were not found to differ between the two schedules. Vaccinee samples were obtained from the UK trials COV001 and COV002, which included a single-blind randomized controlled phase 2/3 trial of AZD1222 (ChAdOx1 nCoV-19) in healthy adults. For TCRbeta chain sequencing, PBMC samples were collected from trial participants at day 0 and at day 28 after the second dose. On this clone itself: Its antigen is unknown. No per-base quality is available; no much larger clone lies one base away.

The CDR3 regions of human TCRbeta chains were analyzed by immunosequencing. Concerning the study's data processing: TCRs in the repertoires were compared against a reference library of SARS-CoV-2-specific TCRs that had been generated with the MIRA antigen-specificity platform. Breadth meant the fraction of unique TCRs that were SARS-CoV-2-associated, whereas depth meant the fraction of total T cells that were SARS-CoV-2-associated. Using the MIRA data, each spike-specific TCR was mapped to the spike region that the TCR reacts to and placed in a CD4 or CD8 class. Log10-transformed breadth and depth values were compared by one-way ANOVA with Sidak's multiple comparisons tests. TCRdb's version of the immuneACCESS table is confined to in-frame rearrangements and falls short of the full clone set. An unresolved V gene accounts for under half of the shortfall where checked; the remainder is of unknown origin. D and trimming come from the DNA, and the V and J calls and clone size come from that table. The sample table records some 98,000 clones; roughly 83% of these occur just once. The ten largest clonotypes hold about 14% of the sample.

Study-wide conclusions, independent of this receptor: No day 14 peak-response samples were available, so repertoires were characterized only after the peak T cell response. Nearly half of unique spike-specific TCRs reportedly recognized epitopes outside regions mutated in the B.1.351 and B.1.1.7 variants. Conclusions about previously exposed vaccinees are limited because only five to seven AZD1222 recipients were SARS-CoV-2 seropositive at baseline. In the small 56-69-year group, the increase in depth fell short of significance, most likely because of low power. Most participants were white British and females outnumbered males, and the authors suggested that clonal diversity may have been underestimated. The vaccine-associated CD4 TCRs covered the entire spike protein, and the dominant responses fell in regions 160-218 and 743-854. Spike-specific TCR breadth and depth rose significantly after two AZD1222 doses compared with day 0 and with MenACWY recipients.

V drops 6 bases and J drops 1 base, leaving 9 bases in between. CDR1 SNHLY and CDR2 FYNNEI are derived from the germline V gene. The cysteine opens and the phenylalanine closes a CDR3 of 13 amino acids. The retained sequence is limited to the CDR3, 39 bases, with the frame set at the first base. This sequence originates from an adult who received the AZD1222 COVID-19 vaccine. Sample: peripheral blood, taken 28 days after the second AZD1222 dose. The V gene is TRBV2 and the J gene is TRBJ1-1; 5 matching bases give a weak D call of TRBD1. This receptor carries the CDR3 CASSRDGNTEAFF. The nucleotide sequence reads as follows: TGTGCCAGCAGCCGGGACGGGAACACTGAAGCTTTCTTT.